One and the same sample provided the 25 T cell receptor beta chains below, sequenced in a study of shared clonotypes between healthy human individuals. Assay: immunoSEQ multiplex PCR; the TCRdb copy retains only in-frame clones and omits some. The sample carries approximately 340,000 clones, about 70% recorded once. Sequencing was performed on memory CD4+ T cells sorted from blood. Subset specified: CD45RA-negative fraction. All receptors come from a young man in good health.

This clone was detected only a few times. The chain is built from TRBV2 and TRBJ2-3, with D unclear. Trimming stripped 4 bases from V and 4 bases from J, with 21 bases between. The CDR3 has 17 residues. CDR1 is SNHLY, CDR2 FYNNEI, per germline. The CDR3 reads CASSAGFRGSEPDTQYF. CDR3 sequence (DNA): TGTGCCAGCAGTGCGGGTTTTCGCGGTTCTGAACCAGATACGCAGTATTTT.

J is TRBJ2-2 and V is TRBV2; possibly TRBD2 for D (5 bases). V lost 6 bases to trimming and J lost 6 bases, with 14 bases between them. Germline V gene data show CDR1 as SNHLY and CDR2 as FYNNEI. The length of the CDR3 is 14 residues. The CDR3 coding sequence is TGTGCCAGCAGAGCGGACGGGGATGCCGGGGAGCTGTTTTTT. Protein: CASRADGDAGELFF.

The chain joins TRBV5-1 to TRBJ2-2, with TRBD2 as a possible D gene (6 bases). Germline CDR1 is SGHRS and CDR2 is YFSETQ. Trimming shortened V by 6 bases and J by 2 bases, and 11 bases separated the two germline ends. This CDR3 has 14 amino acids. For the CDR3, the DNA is TGCGCCAGCAAAGGGACTTACAACACCGGGGAGCTGTTTTTT. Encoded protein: CASKGTYNTGELFF. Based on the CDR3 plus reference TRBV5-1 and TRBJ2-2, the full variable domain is KAGVTQTPRYLIKTRGQQVTLSCSPISGHRSVSWYQQTPGQGLQFLFEYFSETQRNKGNFPGRFSGRQFSNSRSEMNVSTLELGDSALYLCASKGTYNTGELFFGEGSRLTVL.

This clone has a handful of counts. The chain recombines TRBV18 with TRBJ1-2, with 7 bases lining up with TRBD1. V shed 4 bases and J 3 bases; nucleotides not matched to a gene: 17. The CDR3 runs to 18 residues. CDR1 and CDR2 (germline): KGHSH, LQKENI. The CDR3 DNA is TGTGCCAGCTCACTACTACAGGGGAGCCAACCGTCTTACTATGGCTACACCTTC. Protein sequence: CASSLLQGSQPSYYGYTF. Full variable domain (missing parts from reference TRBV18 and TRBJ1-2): NAGVMQNPRHLVRRRGQEARLRCSPMKGHSHVYWYRQLPEEGLKFMVYLQKENIIDESGMPKERFSAEFPKEGPSILRIQQVVRGDSAAYFCASSLLQGSQPSYYGYTFGSGTRLTVV.

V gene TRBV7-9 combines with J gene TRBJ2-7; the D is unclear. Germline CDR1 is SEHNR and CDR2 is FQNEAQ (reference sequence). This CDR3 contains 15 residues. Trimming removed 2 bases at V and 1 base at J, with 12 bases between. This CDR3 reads CASSLSALTSYEQYF. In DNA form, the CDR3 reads TGTGCCAGCAGCTTATCAGCCCTAACATCCTACGAGCAGTACTTC.

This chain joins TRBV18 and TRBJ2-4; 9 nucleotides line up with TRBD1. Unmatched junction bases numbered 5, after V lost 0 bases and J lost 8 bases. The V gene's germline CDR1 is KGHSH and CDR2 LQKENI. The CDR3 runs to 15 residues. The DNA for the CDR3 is TGTGCCAGCTCACCACCTTCGGGACAGGGAGACATTCAGTACTTC. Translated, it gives CASSPPSGQGDIQYF.

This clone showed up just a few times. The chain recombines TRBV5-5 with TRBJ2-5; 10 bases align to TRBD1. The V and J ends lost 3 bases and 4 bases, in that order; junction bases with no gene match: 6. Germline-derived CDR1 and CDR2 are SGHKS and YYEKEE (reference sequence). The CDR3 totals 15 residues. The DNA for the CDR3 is TGTGCCAGCAGCTCGGCCGGGACAGGGGTAGAGACCCAGTACTTC. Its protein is CASSSAGTGVETQYF.

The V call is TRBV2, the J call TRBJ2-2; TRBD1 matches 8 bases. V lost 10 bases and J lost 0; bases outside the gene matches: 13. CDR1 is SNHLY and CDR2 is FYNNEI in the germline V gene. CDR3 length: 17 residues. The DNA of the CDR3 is TGTGCCACCTCAGGGACAGGCCCACTCGCGAACACCGGGGAGCTGTTTTTT. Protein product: CATSGTGPLANTGELFF.

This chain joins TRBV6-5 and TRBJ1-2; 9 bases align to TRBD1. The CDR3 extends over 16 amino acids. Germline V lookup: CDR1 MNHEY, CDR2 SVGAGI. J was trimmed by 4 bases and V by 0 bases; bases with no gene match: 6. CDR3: CASSYSPGQGGYGYTF. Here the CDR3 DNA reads TGTGCCAGCAGTTACTCACCGGGACAGGGTGGCTATGGCTACACCTTC.

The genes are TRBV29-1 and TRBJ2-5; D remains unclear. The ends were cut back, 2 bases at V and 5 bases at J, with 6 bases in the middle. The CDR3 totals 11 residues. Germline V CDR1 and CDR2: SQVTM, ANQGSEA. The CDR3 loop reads CSVETAETQYF. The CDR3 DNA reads TGCAGCGTTGAAACAGCGGAGACCCAGTACTTC.

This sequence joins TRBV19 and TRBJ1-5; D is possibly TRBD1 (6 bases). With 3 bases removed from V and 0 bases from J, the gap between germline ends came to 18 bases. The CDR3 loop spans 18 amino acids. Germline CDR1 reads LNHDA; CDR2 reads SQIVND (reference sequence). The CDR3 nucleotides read TGTGCCAGTAGTATCCGGATAGGGGGGGTGAGTAGCAATCAGCCCCAGCATTTT. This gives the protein CASSIRIGGVSSNQPQHF.

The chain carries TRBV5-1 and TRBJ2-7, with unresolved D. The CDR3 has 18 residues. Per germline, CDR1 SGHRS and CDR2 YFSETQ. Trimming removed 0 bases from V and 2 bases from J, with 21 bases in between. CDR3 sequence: CASSLGVFSPGTTYEQYF. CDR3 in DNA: TGCGCCAGCAGCTTGGGGGTCTTTAGCCCTGGTACGACCTACGAGCAGTACTTC.

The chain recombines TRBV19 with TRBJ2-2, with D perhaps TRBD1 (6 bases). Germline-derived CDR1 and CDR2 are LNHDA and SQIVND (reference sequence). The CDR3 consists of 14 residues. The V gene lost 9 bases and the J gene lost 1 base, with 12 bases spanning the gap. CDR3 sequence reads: CASTGHQNTGELFF. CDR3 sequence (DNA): TGTGCCAGCACGGGACACCAGAACACCGGGGAGCTGTTTTTT.

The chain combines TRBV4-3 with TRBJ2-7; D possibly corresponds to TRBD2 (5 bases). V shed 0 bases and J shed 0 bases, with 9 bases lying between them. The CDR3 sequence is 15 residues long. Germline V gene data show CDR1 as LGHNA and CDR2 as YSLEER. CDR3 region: CASSQEGRGSYEQYF. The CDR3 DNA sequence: TGCGCCAGCAGCCAAGAAGGACGGGGCTCCTACGAGCAGTACTTC.

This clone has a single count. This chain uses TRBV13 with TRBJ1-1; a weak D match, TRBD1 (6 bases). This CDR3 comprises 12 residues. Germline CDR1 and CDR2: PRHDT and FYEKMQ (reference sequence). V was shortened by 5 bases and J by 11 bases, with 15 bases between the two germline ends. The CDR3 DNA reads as TGTGCCAGCAGCCCTTGGCGGGGGGCGGCTTTCTTT. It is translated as CASSPWRGAAFF.

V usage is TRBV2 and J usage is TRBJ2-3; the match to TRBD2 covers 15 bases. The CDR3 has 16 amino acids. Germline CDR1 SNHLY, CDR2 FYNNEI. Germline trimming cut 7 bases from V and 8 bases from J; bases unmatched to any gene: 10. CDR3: CASTTAGTSGRSTQYF. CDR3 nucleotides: TGTGCCAGCACAACCGCGGGGACTAGCGGGAGGAGTACGCAGTATTTT. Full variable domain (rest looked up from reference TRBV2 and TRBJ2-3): EPEVTQTPSHQVTQMGQEVILRCVPISNHLYFYWYRQILGQKVEFLVSFYNNEISEKSEIFDDQFSVERPDGSNFTLKIRSTKLEDSAMYFCASTTAGTSGRSTQYFGPGTRLTVL.

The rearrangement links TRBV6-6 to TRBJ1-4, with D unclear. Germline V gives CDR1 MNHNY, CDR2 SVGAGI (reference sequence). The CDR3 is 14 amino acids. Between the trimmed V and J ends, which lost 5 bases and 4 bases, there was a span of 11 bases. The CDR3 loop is CASSDYGFNEKLFF. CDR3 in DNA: TGTGCCAGCAGTGACTACGGGTTTAATGAAAAACTGTTTTTT.

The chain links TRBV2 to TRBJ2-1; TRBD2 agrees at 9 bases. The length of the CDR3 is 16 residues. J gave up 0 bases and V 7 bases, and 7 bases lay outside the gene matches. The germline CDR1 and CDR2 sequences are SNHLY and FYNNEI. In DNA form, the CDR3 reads TGTGCCAGCACTGGGCTAGCGGGACCCTCCTACAATGAGCAGTTCTTC. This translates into CASTGLAGPSYNEQFF. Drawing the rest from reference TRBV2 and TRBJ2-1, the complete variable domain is EPEVTQTPSHQVTQMGQEVILRCVPISNHLYFYWYRQILGQKVEFLVSFYNNEISEKSEIFDDQFSVERPDGSNFTLKIRSTKLEDSAMYFCASTGLAGPSYNEQFFGPGTRLTVL.

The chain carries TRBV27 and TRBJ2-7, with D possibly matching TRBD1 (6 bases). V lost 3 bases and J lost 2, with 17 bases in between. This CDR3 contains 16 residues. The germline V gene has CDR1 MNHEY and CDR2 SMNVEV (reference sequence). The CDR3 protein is CASSFITGSRTYEQYF. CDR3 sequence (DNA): TGTGCCAGCAGTTTTATAACAGGGTCGAGAACCTACGAGCAGTACTTC.

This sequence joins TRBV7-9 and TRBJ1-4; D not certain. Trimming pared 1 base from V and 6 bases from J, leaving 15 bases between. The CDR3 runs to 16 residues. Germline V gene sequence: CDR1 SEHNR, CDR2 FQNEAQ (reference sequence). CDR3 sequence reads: CASSLVPFSWYEKLFF. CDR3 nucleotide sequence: TGTGCCAGCAGCTTAGTACCCTTCTCCTGGTATGAAAAACTGTTTTTT.

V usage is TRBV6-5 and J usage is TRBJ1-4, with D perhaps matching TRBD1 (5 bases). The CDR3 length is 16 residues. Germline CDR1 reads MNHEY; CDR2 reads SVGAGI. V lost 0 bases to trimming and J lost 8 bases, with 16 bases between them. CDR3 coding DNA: TGTGCCAGCAGTTACTCTCCGCGGGACCCAAGAGAAAAACTGTTTTTT. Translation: CASSYSPRDPREKLFF.

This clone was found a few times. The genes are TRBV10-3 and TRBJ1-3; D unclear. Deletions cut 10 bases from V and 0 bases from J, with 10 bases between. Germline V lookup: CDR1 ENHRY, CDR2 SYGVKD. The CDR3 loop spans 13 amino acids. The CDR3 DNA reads TGTGCCACCGAGGTGGCCTCTGGAAACACCATATATTTT. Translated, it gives CATEVASGNTIYF.

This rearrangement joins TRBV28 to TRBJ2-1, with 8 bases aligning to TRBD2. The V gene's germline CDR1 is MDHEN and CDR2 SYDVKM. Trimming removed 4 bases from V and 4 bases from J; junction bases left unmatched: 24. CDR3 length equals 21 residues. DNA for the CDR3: TGTGCCAGCAGTTCGGGATCGGGACTAGGACCCCACCAGATCGCATACAATGAGCAGTTCTTC. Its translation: CASSSGSGLGPHQIAYNEQFF.

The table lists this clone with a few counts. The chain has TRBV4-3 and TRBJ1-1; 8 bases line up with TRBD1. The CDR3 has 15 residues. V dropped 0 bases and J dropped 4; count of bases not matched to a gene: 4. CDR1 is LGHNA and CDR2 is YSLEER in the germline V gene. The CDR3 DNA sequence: TGCGCCAGCAGCCAAGAGGACAGGGTGGCCACTGAAGCTTTCTTT. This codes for CASSQEDRVATEAFF.

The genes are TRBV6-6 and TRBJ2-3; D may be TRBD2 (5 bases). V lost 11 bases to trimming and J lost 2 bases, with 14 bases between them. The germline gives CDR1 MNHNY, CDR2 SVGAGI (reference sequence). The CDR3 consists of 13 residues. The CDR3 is CARDPGSTDTQYF. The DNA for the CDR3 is TGTGCCCGCGATCCGGGGTCCACAGATACGCAGTATTTT.